Presented here are 5 T cell receptor beta chains from one specimen sequenced in a study of OX40 agonist ivuxolimab in advanced cancers. Assay used: immunoSEQ multiplex PCR; TCRdb lists only in-frame clones, some missing. The sample has roughly 68,000 clones, roughly nine tenths seen once. The sample consisted of CD4+ or CD8+ T cells sorted from blood, taken in a trial of the OX40 agonist ivuxolimab. These receptors all stem from an adult with an advanced solid tumor such as melanoma, head and neck, liver or kidney cancer.

The J gene is TRBJ1-2, the V gene TRBV27, with 8 bases fitting TRBD1. The CDR3 is 13 residues long. Germline V lookup: CDR1 MNHEY, CDR2 SMNVEV (reference sequence). J was trimmed by 7 bases and V by 2 bases; bases with no gene match: 3. The CDR3 bases are TGTGCCAGCAGTTTACCAGGGGGCTCTGGCTACACCTTC. This codes for CASSLPGGSGYTF.

This chain uses TRBV18 with TRBJ2-4; D is ambiguous. CDR3 length: 18 amino acids. V was shortened by 0 bases and J by 1 base, with 16 bases between the two germline ends. Germline CDR1 reads KGHSH; CDR2 reads LQKENI. CDR3 in amino acids: CASSPPPNTIGAKNIQYF. The DNA for the CDR3 is TGTGCCAGCTCACCACCTCCGAACACCATAGGGGCCAAAAACATTCAGTACTTC.

The chain couples TRBV7-9 to TRBJ2-5; D might be TRBD1 (6 bases). The CDR3 consists of 16 residues. The V and J ends lost 5 bases and 2 bases respectively, with 18 bases between them. From germline, CDR1 is SEHNR and CDR2 FQNEAQ (reference sequence). The CDR3 here is CASSTTGSGGQETQYF. The DNA for the CDR3 is TGTGCCAGCAGCACTACAGGGTCCGGTGGGCAAGAGACCCAGTACTTC.

The V and J genes are TRBV29-1 and TRBJ1-1, with 7 bases matching TRBD1. Germline trimming cut 3 bases from V and 6 bases from J; bases unmatched to any gene: 4. The CDR3 contains 12 residues. Per germline, CDR1 SQVTM and CDR2 ANQGSEA. As DNA, the CDR3 is TGCAGCGTTGAGGGCGGGACAGCTGAAGCTTTCTTT. Its translation: CSVEGGTAEAFF. Combining the CDR3 with reference TRBV29-1 and TRBJ1-1 gives the whole variable domain SAVISQKPSRDICQRGTSLTIQCQVDSQVTMMFWYRQQPGQSLTLIATANQGSEATYESGFVIDKFPISRPNLTFSTLTVSNMSPEDSSIYLCSVEGGTAEAFFGQGTRLTVV.

The gene calls are TRBV2 and TRBJ1-1; the D is unclear. From germline, CDR1 is SNHLY and CDR2 FYNNEI. This CDR3 has 15 amino acids. V was clipped by 9 bases and J by 1 base, with 18 bases between them. CDR3 sequence reads: CASTLWGSRNTEAFF. The CDR3 nucleotides are TGTGCCAGTACTCTTTGGGGTTCTCGGAACACTGAAGCTTTCTTT.